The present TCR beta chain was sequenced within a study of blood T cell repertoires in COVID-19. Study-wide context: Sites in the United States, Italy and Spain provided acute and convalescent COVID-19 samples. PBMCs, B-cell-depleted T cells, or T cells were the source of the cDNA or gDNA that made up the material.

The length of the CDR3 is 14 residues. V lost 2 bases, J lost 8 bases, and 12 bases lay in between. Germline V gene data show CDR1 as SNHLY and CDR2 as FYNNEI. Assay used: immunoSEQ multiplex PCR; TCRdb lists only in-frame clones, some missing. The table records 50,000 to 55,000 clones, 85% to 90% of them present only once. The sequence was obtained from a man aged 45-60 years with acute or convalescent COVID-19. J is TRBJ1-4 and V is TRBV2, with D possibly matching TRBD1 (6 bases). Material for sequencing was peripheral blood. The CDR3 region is CASSEQGTKEKLFF. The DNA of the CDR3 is TGTGCCAGCAGTGAACAGGGGACGAAGGAAAAACTGTTTTTT.